This T cell receptor beta chain is from a study of blood T cell repertoires in COVID-19 (dated by TCRdb to 2018 to 2020). Regarding the study in general: The collaborator samples originated in the United States, Italy and Spain and spanned the acute and convalescent phases of COVID-19. The material from the prospective study consisted of cDNA or gDNA derived from T cells, B-cell-depleted T cells, or PBMCs. Deeply sampled blood TCRbeta repertoires from subjects exposed to, actively infected with, or recovered from COVID-19 were included in the dataset. The repertoires were made available in a free public database intended to serve as a resource for research on the immune response to SARS-CoV-2. The samples were drawn from the first 160 participants of the ongoing ImmuneRACE study and from over a thousand subjects provided by 6 global collaborators. Sample metadata almost always included a de-identified subject ID, COVID-19 status, age in years and sex. Where HLA class I and class II types were available, the types were taken from metadata supplied by the sample provider, not from assay-based typing. Beyond this particular receptor, the publication reports: The quantity of clinical and demographic metadata differed by source and by participant and was supplied without curation.

Worth noting for this clone: This receptor's antigen is unknown. Within one base of it there is no much larger clone, and no base qualities were kept.

TCRbeta CDR3 regions were amplified from genomic DNA using the immunoSEQ Assay, a bias-controlled multiplex PCR. Processing in the source paper ran as follows. The number of nucleated cells in each sample was estimated from the amplification of reference gene primers within the assay. To quantify the absolute abundance of each unique TCRbeta CDR3 rearrangement, sequence reads were collapsed and filtered. For each sample, productive Simpson clonality was calculated by taking the square root of Simpson's diversity index across productive rearrangements. TCRdb holds this immuneACCESS table with in-frame rearrangements only. Some clones are missing; in checked studies, unresolved V genes explain under half, and the rest has no known cause. The V and J calls and clone size are taken from that table; D and trimming were inferred from the DNA. This sample comprises 25,000 to 30,000 clones, 81% of them detected only once. Under 60% of the sample is in the top ten clones.

From the germline V gene (reference sequence), CDR1 is LNHDA and CDR2 is SQIVND. The germline V and J ends show losses of 6 bases and 0 bases respectively, and no gene match explains 9 bases of the junction. Its CDR3 holds 17 amino acids, cysteine through phenylalanine. Of the read, only the CDR3 DNA is kept; its 51 bases are in frame from base 1. Each collaborating institution followed its own protocols to collect whole blood in K2EDTA tubes. For TCRbeta analysis, collaborators shipped samples as frozen whole blood, isolated PBMCs, or DNA extracted from either of those sample types. The source of this sequence is a man in his fifties with active or convalescent COVID-19. The chain employs TRBV19 and TRBJ2-1, with 9 junctional bases fitting TRBD2. Sample: peripheral blood. The bases are TGTGCCAGTAGCAAACTAGCGGGTCTAAGCTCCTACAATGAGCAGTTCTTC. This gives the protein CASSKLAGLSSYNEQFF.